This T cell receptor beta chain was recorded in a study of T cells after yellow fever vaccination. The CDR3 is made up of 15 amino acids. Trimming removed 3 bases from V and 3 bases from J, with 14 bases in between. From germline, CDR1 is DFQATT and CDR2 SNEGSKA (reference sequence). Using its own MiXCR run on the 5' RACE reads, TCRdb lists one record per CDR3 protein. Found here are a few hundred thousand distinct CDR3 sequences, roughly 19% of them singletons; the top ten hold about 13%. This clonotype has more than one count but fewer than ten. The J gene is TRBJ2-2, the V gene TRBV20-1, with no clear D. Specimen: PBMCs, collected 15 days after the yellow fever booster vaccination. This TCR was sampled from a man aged 30-40 years who received the YFV17D yellow fever vaccine. CDR3 protein: CSASWSRVDTGELFF. The CDR3 region has the DNA TGCAGTGCTAGCTGGAGCCGGGTGGACACCGGGGAGCTGTTTTTT.